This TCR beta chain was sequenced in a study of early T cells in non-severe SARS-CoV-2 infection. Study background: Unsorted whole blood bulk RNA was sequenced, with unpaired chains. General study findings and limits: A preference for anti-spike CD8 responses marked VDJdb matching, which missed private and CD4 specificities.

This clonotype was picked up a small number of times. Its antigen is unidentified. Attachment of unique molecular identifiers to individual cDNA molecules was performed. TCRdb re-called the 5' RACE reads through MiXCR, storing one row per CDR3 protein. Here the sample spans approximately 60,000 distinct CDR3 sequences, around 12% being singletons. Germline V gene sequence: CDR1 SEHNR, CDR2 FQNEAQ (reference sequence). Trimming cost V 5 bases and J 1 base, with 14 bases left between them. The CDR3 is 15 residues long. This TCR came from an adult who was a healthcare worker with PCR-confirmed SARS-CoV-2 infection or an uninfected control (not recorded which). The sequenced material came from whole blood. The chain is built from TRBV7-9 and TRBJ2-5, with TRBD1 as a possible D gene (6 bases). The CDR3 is CASSEGDNAQETQYF. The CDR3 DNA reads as TGTGCCAGCAGCGAAGGGGACAACGCCCAAGAGACCCAGTACTTC.